Presented here are 21 T cell receptor beta chains from one specimen sequenced in a study of T-cell reconstitution after alpha-beta-depleted transplantation in children. Unique molecular identifiers tagged the TCRbeta library. TCRdb used MiXCR to reprocess the PCR reads, holding one entry per CDR3 protein. This sample has around 380,000 distinct CDR3 sequences, with approximately 11% found just once. The source was PBMCs from the stem cell graft donor, collected from the stem cell graft. Every receptor here comes from a human donor who donated a stem cell graft to a child with acute myeloid leukemia.

The chain carries TRBV16 and TRBJ1-3, with 9 bases fitting TRBD1. Losses at the gene ends were 2 bases for V and 7 bases for J; bases not matched to a gene: 6. This CDR3 comprises 15 residues. Germline V lookup: CDR1 KGHSY, CDR2 FQNENV. In nucleotides, the CDR3 is TGTGCCAGCAGCCAAGCCGGGACAGGGAGTAACACCATATATTTT. It translates to CASSQAGTGSNTIYF.

This clonotype was counted many times. The rearrangement joins TRBV5-1 to TRBJ2-3, with 10 bases aligning to TRBD2. Looked up from germline, CDR1 is SGHRS and CDR2 is YFSETQ. The CDR3 covers 16 residues. J gave up 5 bases and V 1 base, and 7 bases lay outside the gene matches. The CDR3 reads CASSLSSGGLGDTQYF. The CDR3 region has the DNA TGCGCCAGCAGCTTGTCTAGCGGGGGTTTAGGAGATACGCAGTATTTT.

The J gene is TRBJ2-2, the V gene TRBV28; possible D gene TRBD2, 5 bases. Per the germline V gene, CDR1 is MDHEN and CDR2 is SYDVKM. Trimming took off 2 bases at V and 4 bases at J, with 11 bases between the two ends. The CDR3 consists of 15 residues. CDR3 protein: CASSLGSAGTGELFF. The CDR3 DNA sequence: TGTGCCAGCAGTTTAGGATCGGCGGGCACCGGGGAGCTGTTTTTT.

This clonotype was seen many times. This rearrangement joins TRBV27 to TRBJ2-3; D is ambiguous. CDR1 and CDR2 from the germline V gene are MNHEY and SMNVEV (reference sequence). V was shortened by 3 bases and J by 5 bases, with 9 bases between the two germline ends. The CDR3 consists of 13 residues. The CDR3 DNA reads as TGTGCCAGCAGTTTCCTAGACGGAGATACGCAGTATTTT. Its protein is CASSFLDGDTQYF.

The chain couples TRBV11-1 to TRBJ2-2; 7 positions match TRBD2. The length of the CDR3 is 19 residues. CDR1 and CDR2 from the germline V gene are SGHAT and FQDESV (reference sequence). J gave up 0 bases and V 3 bases, and 13 bases lay outside the gene matches. DNA for the CDR3: TGTGCCAGCAGCTTGTTTCTTCCCGGGAGGTTAGCGAACACCGGGGAGCTGTTTTTT. Protein: CASSLFLPGRLANTGELFF.

The rearrangement uses TRBV6-1 and TRBJ1-2; TRBD1 matches 10 bases. J was trimmed by 8 bases and V by 7 bases; bases with no gene match: 7. CDR1 and CDR2 from the germline V gene are MNHNS and SASEGT. The length of the CDR3 is 13 residues. CDR3 amino acids: CASKPGQGRGYTF. CDR3 DNA sequence: TGTGCCAGCAAGCCGGGACAGGGGCGAGGCTACACCTTC.

For this clonotype: A junction boundary mismatches the germline segment, possibly from a read error. The chain employs TRBV3-1 and TRBJ2-1, with 11 nucleotides matching TRBD2. CDR1 and CDR2 from the germline V gene are LGHDT and YNNKEL (reference sequence). CDR3 length equals 15 residues. The CDR3 sequence: CACSKASGRTNEQFF. DNA for the CDR3: TGTGCCTGCAGCAAAGCTAGCGGGAGGACCAATGAGCAGTTCTTC.

This clonotype was seen more than once but under ten times. The J gene is TRBJ1-6, the V gene TRBV11-2; D not resolved. The CDR3 has 18 amino acids. Trimming pared 2 bases from V and 0 bases from J, leaving 14 bases between. The germline CDR1 and CDR2 sequences are SGHAT and FQNNGV. In nucleotides, the CDR3 is TGTGCCAGCAGCTTATTTAGTTCGGGGAGCTCCTATAATTCACCCCTCCACTTT. This sequence encodes CASSLFSSGSSYNSPLHF.

This chain links TRBV27 with TRBJ2-7; maybe TRBD1 (5 bases). There are 15 residues in the CDR3. Per germline, CDR1 MNHEY and CDR2 SMNVEV (reference sequence). Trimming stripped 6 bases from V and 6 bases from J, with 21 bases between. In DNA form, the CDR3 reads TGTGCCAGCAGACCCCACTGGACATTACTGAGCGAGCAGTACTTC. Its protein product is CASRPHWTLLSEQYF.

This clonotype was observed at least ten times. This sequence joins TRBV5-1 and TRBJ2-2; perhaps TRBD1 as D (6 bases). CDR3 size: 17 residues. Trimming shortened V by 4 bases and J by 3 bases, and 19 bases separated the two germline ends. The germline CDR1 and CDR2 sequences are SGHRS and YFSETQ. CDR3 DNA: TGCGCCAGCAGCAGATCGACCCAGGACAGAGACACCGGGGAGCTGTTTTTT. It codes for CASSRSTQDRDTGELFF.

The chain joins TRBV20-1 to TRBJ2-1, with 7 positions matching TRBD1. Germline V gene lookup returns CDR1 DFQATT and CDR2 SNEGSKA (reference sequence). The CDR3 covers 13 residues. V was pared by 0 bases and J by 9 bases, with 5 bases of the junction left unmatched. The CDR3 reads CSARDGTGAEQFF. In DNA form, the CDR3 reads TGCAGTGCTAGAGATGGTACAGGGGCTGAGCAGTTCTTC.

The gene calls are TRBV5-1 and TRBJ2-1; maybe TRBD2 (5 bases). Trimming took 5 bases from V and 2 from J, leaving 11 bases between them. Looked up from germline, CDR1 is SGHRS and CDR2 is YFSETQ. The CDR3 loop spans 14 amino acids. The CDR3 is CASSTADPYNEQFF. For the CDR3, the DNA is TGCGCCAGCAGTACAGCGGACCCCTACAATGAGCAGTTCTTC.

V is TRBV7-2 and J is TRBJ2-3, with D perhaps being TRBD1 or TRBD2 (5 bases each). This CDR3 comprises 15 residues. Looked up from germline, CDR1 is SGHTA and CDR2 is FQGNSA. V lost 7 bases, J lost 0 bases, and 14 bases lay in between. The CDR3 bases are TGTGCCAGCACCCCTCGAGGGGCGAGCACAGATACGCAGTATTTT. Translated, it gives CASTPRGASTDTQYF.

This clonotype was counted at least ten times. V usage is TRBV6-2 or TRBV6-3 and J usage is TRBJ2-2; no clear D. The CDR3 has 11 residues. With 5 bases removed from V and 7 bases from J, the gap between germline ends came to 5 bases. CDR1 MNHEY and CDR2 SVGEGT come from the germline V gene. The CDR3 here is CASSRYGELFF. CDR3 nucleotide sequence: TGTGCCAGCAGTCGATACGGGGAGCTGTTTTTT.

This clonotype was seen repeatedly, ten times or more. The rearrangement links TRBV29-1 to TRBJ2-5; 10 positions agree with TRBD1. The V segment lost 6 bases and the J segment 0 bases; nucleotides outside the gene matches: 4. Germline V gives CDR1 SQVTM, CDR2 ANQGSEA. The CDR3 runs to 14 residues. CDR3 protein: CSVKTGGYQETQYF. The CDR3 region has the DNA TGCAGCGTAAAGACAGGGGGCTACCAAGAGACCCAGTACTTC.

CDR3 loop: CSASPPGNTIYF. Here the CDR3 DNA reads TGCAGTGCTTCCCCCCCTGGAAACACCATATATTTT. The chain combines TRBV20-1 with TRBJ1-3; D not resolved. The CDR3 runs to 12 residues. Germline V lookup: CDR1 DFQATT, CDR2 SNEGSKA (reference sequence). V was clipped by 5 bases and J by 2 bases, with 7 bases between them.

The chain is built from TRBV29-1 and TRBJ1-2; a possible D gene is TRBD1 (6 bases). Germline loops: CDR1 SQVTM, CDR2 ANQGSEA. V was trimmed by 7 bases and J by 4 bases, leaving 13 bases between them. The CDR3 sequence is 12 residues long. This CDR3 reads CSASTGFYGYTF. DNA of the CDR3: TGCAGCGCGAGCACAGGGTTCTATGGCTACACCTTC. Variable domain in full (rest from reference TRBV29-1 and TRBJ1-2): SAVISQKPSRDICQRGTSLTIQCQVDSQVTMMFWYRQQPGQSLTLIATANQGSEATYESGFVIDKFPISRPNLTFSTLTVSNMSPEDSSIYLCSASTGFYGYTFGSGTRLTVV.

In its sample, this clonotype was seen many times. The chain joins TRBV5-1 to TRBJ2-3; D gene uncertain. This CDR3 contains 15 residues. With 2 bases removed from V and 1 base from J, the gap between germline ends came to 11 bases. Germline assignment: CDR1 SGHRS and CDR2 YFSETQ. This chain's CDR3 is CASSFITPGTDTQYF. Here the CDR3 DNA reads TGCGCCAGCAGCTTCATCACGCCGGGCACAGATACGCAGTATTTT.

This clonotype was counted at least ten times. V is TRBV5-1 and J is TRBJ1-1, with D possibly matching TRBD1 (5 bases). This CDR3 region has 16 residues. Germline CDR1 is SGHRS and CDR2 is YFSETQ. Trimming took 1 base from V and 1 from J, leaving 14 bases between them. The CDR3 region is CASSLSLIGENTEAFF. In nucleotides, the CDR3 is TGCGCCAGCAGCTTGTCCCTTATAGGGGAGAACACTGAAGCTTTCTTT.

The gene calls are TRBV12-3 or TRBV12-4 and TRBJ2-3, with D tentatively TRBD2 (5 bases). The CDR3 has 13 amino acids. Here the CDR3 DNA reads TGTGCTGTAGGTGGGGAGAGCACAGATACGCAGTATTTT. The encoded protein is CAVGGESTDTQYF.

This chain uses TRBV9 with TRBJ2-3; D may be TRBD2 (5 bases). The V gene's germline CDR1 is SGDLS and CDR2 YYNGEE. Between the trimmed V and J ends, which lost 4 bases and 8 bases, there was a span of 20 bases. The CDR3 extends over 15 amino acids. Here the CDR3 DNA reads TGTGCCAGCAGCCCCGGGAATCAACCGGGTGGTACGCAGTATTTT. This encodes CASSPGNQPGGTQYF.